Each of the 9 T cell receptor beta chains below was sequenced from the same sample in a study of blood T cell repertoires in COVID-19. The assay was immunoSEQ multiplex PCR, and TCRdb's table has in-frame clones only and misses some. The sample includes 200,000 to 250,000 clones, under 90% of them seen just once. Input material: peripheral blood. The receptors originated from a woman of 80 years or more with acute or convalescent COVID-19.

The CDR3: CASSVSGTSWAQYF. The CDR3 DNA sequence: TGTGCCAGTAGTGTCTCCGGGACTAGCTGGGCGCAGTATTTT. This sequence joins TRBV19 and TRBJ2-3; 9 bases line up with TRBD2. Germline-derived CDR1 and CDR2 are LNHDA and SQIVND (reference sequence). V shed 5 bases and J 10 bases; nucleotides not matched to a gene: 10. The CDR3 has 14 amino acids.

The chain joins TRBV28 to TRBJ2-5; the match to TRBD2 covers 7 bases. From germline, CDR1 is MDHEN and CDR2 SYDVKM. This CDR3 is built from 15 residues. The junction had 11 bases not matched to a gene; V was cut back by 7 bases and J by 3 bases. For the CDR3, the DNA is TGTGCCAGCACCTTGGGGGGGATTTTAAAAGAGACCCAGTACTTC. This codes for CASTLGGILKETQYF.

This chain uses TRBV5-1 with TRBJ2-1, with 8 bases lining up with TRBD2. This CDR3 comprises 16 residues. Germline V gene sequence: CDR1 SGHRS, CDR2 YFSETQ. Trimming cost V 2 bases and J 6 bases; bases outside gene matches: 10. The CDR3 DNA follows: TGCGCCAGCAGCTTATCGGGTAGCGGGGAGGTCAATGAGCAGTTCTTC. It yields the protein CASSLSGSGEVNEQFF.

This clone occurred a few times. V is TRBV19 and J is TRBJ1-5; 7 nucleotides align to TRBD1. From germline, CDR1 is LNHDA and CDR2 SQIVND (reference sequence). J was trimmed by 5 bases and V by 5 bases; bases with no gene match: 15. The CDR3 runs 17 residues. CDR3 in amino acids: CASSSLGGGTHDQPQHF. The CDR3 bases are TGTGCCAGTAGTTCCCTAGGGGGCGGGACACACGATCAGCCCCAGCATTTT.

The CDR3 spells CASSYSGQRFPQAFF. The CDR3 nucleotides read TGTGCCAGCAGTTACTCGGGACAGAGGTTTCCGCAAGCTTTCTTT. V usage is TRBV6-5 and J usage is TRBJ1-1; 7 bases fit TRBD1. CDR3 length equals 15 residues. V lost 0 bases and J lost 9; bases outside the gene matches: 10. The germline V gene encodes CDR1 MNHEY and CDR2 SVGAGI.

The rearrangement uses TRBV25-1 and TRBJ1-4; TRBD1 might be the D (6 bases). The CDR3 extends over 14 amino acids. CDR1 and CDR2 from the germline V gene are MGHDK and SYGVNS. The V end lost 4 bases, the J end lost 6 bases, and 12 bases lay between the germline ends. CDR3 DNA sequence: TGTGCCAGCAGTGTCCGGGACATAGATGAAAAACTGTTTTTT. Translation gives CASSVRDIDEKLFF. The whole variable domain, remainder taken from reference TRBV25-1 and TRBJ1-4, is EADIYQTPRYLVIGTGKKITLECSQTMGHDKMYWYQQDPGMELHLIHYSYGVNSTEKGDLSSESTVSRIRTEHFPLTLESARPSHTSQYLCASSVRDIDEKLFFGSGTQLSVL.

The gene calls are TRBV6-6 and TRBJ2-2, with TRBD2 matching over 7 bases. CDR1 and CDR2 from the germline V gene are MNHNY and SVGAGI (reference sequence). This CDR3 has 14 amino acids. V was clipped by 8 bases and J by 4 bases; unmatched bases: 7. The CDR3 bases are TGTGCCAGCCTATCCTCGGGGGGCACCGGGGAGCTGTTTTTT. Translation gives CASLSSGGTGELFF.

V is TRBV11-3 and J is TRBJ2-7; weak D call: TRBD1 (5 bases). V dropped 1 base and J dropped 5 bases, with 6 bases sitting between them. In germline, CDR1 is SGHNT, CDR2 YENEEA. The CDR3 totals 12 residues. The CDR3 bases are TGTGCCAGCAGCTTAGTCAGGGACGAGCAGTACTTC. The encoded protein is CASSLVRDEQYF.

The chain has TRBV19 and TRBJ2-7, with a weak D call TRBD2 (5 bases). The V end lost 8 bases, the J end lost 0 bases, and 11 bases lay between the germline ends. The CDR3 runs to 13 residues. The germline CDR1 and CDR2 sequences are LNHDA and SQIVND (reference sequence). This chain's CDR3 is CASAGGISYEQYF. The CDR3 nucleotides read TGTGCCAGTGCGGGTGGCATCTCCTACGAGCAGTACTTC.